Listed here is a single TCR beta chain. As yet, its antigen is unknown. The length of the CDR3 is 14 residues. The V gene's germline CDR1 is LNHNV and CDR2 YYDKDF (reference sequence). V was shortened by 1 base and J by 0 bases, with 6 bases between the two germline ends. The data belong to a study of Tregs in tolerant kidney transplant recipients. Findings of the study overall: Biological reproducibility was not directly addressed in this study.

Unstimulated Tregs (CD4+CD25+CD127-) and CD4+CD25- non-Tregs were sorted from PBMCs. Method: immunoSEQ multiplex PCR; TCRdb's copy keeps in-frame clones and lacks some. The sample lists 200,000 to 300,000 clones; 80% to 85% were seen once. Sequencing used CD4+ T cells from blood. The TCR was taken from a human donor in good health. J is TRBJ1-1 and V is TRBV15; no definite D call. The CDR3 protein is CATSRASMNTEAFF. The CDR3 DNA sequence: TGTGCCACCAGCAGAGCCAGCATGAACACTGAAGCTTTCTTT.